These 14 T cell receptor beta chains came from one sample sequenced in a study of cytomegalovirus exposure and HLA in healthy donors (dated by TCRdb to about 2017). Libraries were built with the immunoSEQ multiplex PCR assay. Not all clones reach the TCRdb copy of this immuneACCESS table, which keeps in-frame sequences only. Checked studies attribute under half of the gap to unresolved V genes and leave the rest unexplained. The table for this sample lists about 360,000 clones; approximately 90% of them were counted only once. The ten largest clones take up about 0.8% of the sample. Material: PBMCs. These TCRs come from a woman under 30 in good health and CMV-seronegative.

The CDR3 is CASSYGGSHQETQYF. The DNA for the CDR3 is TGTGCCAGCAGTTATGGCGGGAGTCACCAAGAGACCCAGTACTTC. The rearrangement uses TRBV28 and TRBJ2-5; 7 bases line up with TRBD2. Germline lookup yields CDR1 MDHEN and CDR2 SYDVKM. Trimming removed 4 bases from V and 0 bases from J; junction bases left unmatched: 5. The CDR3 loop spans 15 amino acids. Filled out from reference TRBV28 and TRBJ2-5, the complete variable domain reads DVKVTQSSRYLVKRTGEKVFLECVQDMDHENMFWYRQDPGLGLRLIYFSYDVKMKEKGDIPEGYSVSREKKERFSLILESASTNQTSMYLCASSYGGSHQETQYFGPGTRLLVL.

This chain uses TRBV11-2 with TRBJ1-5; D unresolved. V lost 4 bases and J 5 bases, leaving 9 bases between the germline ends. This CDR3 contains 13 residues. Germline values: CDR1 SGHAT, CDR2 FQNNGV. CDR3 nucleotides: TGTGCCAGCAGCTACTTCGGGGATCAGCCCCAGCATTTT. Translating it yields CASSYFGDQPQHF.

The V call is TRBV10-2, the J call TRBJ2-7; D is perhaps TRBD1 (5 bases). The germline CDR1 and CDR2 sequences are WSHSY and SAAADI. Trimming took off 10 bases at V and 2 bases at J, with 15 bases between the two ends. This CDR3 is built from 13 residues. The chain's CDR3 is CATKGREAYEQYF. The CDR3 bases are TGCGCCACCAAGGGCAGGGAAGCCTACGAGCAGTACTTC.

This chain connects TRBV27 to TRBJ2-7, with D maybe TRBD1 (5 bases). The CDR3 runs to 15 residues. V was pared by 2 bases and J by 2 bases, with 13 bases between. Germline-derived CDR1 and CDR2 are MNHEY and SMNVEV (reference sequence). The CDR3 region is CASSLQAGWTYEQYF. The CDR3, as DNA: TGTGCCAGCAGTTTACAGGCAGGGTGGACCTACGAGCAGTACTTC.

The V call is TRBV5-1, the J call TRBJ2-1, with 7 bases that match TRBD2. The CDR3 covers 15 residues. Looked up from germline, CDR1 is SGHRS and CDR2 is YFSETQ. V shed 4 bases, J shed 2 bases, and the junction held 6 bases outside the gene matches. The CDR3 loop reads CASSTSSGPYNEQFF. CDR3 sequence (DNA): TGCGCCAGCAGCACCTCTAGCGGCCCCTACAATGAGCAGTTCTTC.

The rearrangement joins TRBV27 to TRBJ2-7, with a possible D match to TRBD1 (6 bases). The V end lost 2 bases, the J end lost 0 bases, and 11 bases lay between the germline ends. CDR1 is MNHEY and CDR2 is SMNVEV in the germline V gene (reference sequence). CDR3 length equals 15 residues. CDR3 in amino acids: CASSLGGPSSYEQYF. The CDR3 DNA reads TGTGCCAGCAGTTTAGGGGGCCCTAGCTCCTACGAGCAGTACTTC.

This clone appeared a single time. This sequence joins TRBV10-2 and TRBJ1-1; a possible D gene is TRBD1 (5 bases). Trimming cost V 3 bases and J 1 base, with 12 bases left between them. From germline, CDR1 is WSHSY and CDR2 SAAADI. CDR3 size: 15 residues. CDR3 protein: CASSDEGVRNTEAFF. In DNA form, the CDR3 reads TGCGCCAGCAGTGATGAAGGGGTTAGGAACACTGAAGCTTTCTTT.

As concerns this clone: Additional DNA sequences in this sample encode the identical CDR3. The V gene is TRBV4-1, the J gene TRBJ2-7, with unresolved D. The germline V and J ends were trimmed by 1 base and 1 base, with 5 bases remaining between them. Germline V gives CDR1 MGHRA, CDR2 YSYEKL. The CDR3 covers 13 residues. The CDR3 here is CASSQVASYEQYF. The DNA for the CDR3 is TGCGCCAGCAGCCAAGTGGCTTCCTACGAGCAGTACTTC.

The chain joins TRBV5-1 to TRBJ1-3, with D possibly being TRBD1 (6 bases). The CDR3 covers 17 residues. Germline V lookup: CDR1 SGHRS, CDR2 YFSETQ. The V end lost 2 bases, the J end lost 0 bases, and 15 bases lay between the germline ends. Written as DNA, the CDR3 is TGCGCCAGCAGCTTCGGCGACAGGCACTTCTCTGGAAACACCATATATTTT. The encoded protein is CASSFGDRHFSGNTIYF.

This clone was seen more than once but under ten times. This chain links TRBV7-6 with TRBJ2-5; the match to TRBD2 covers 13 bases. This CDR3 has 16 residues. From germline, CDR1 is SGHVS and CDR2 FNYEAQ. Losses at the gene ends were 3 bases for V and 4 bases for J; bases not matched to a gene: 5. The CDR3 here is CASSFSTSGGSETQYF. CDR3 sequence (DNA): TGTGCCAGCAGCTTCTCGACTAGCGGGGGGTCAGAGACCCAGTACTTC.

Comment on this clone: The conserved phenylalanine or tryptophan is not found at the CDR3 terminus, so this likely reflects a read error. The limits of the CDR3 on the DNA are not certain, so only TCRdb's listed CDR3 is given. The chain uses TRBV6-1 and TRBJ2-7; TRBD2, the D gene given by the table, was not confirmed from the DNA. The CDR3 region is 13 residues in length, termini included. The germline gives CDR1 MNHNS, CDR2 SASEGT. The CDR3 is CASSEAASSGSPI.

In regard to this clone: This CDR3 is also generated by other DNA sequences in the sample. The chain couples TRBV15 to TRBJ2-7; D not resolved. Germline CDR1 is LNHNV and CDR2 is YYDKDF (reference sequence). Trimming took 0 bases from V and 3 from J, leaving 3 bases between them. The CDR3 contains 12 residues. The CDR3 spells CATSRDSYEQYF. In DNA form, the CDR3 reads TGTGCCACCAGCAGAGACAGCTACGAGCAGTACTTC.

This clone was recorded once. The rearrangement uses TRBV28 and TRBJ1-5; possible D gene TRBD1, 6 bases. The CDR3 extends over 15 amino acids. The ends were cut back, 6 bases at V and 0 bases at J, with 12 bases in the middle. In germline, CDR1 is MDHEN, CDR2 SYDVKM. CDR3 protein: CASSSRTVSNQPQHF. The CDR3 bases are TGTGCCAGCAGCTCCAGGACAGTTAGCAATCAGCCCCAGCATTTT.

The chain uses TRBV27 and TRBJ2-4, with 7 positions matching TRBD1. With V trimmed by 3 bases and J by 8 bases, 7 bases remained unmatched. The CDR3 has 14 residues. Germline CDR1 reads MNHEY; CDR2 reads SMNVEV (reference sequence). The CDR3 region is CASSFNYQGDIQYF. The CDR3 DNA reads TGTGCCAGCAGTTTTAACTATCAGGGGGACATTCAGTACTTC.